Reported below is one T cell receptor beta chain. How the authors handled the data: Using reference gene primer amplification, nucleated cell counts were estimated. Method: immunoSEQ multiplex PCR; TCRdb's copy keeps in-frame clones and lacks some. That table gives V, J and clone size, and the DNA gave D and trimming. The table lists about 420,000 clones, about 90% of them singletons, with around 0.92% in the top ten. This sample is drawn from a study of blood T cell repertoires in COVID-19. As for the study in general: From the United States, Italy and Spain came samples of acute and convalescent COVID-19.

The CDR3 totals 14 residues. The V and J ends lost 4 bases and 1 base respectively, with 8 bases between them. Per germline, CDR1 SGHKS and CDR2 YYEKEE (reference sequence). Sequenced input: peripheral blood. The chain combines TRBV5-5 with TRBJ2-2, with D maybe TRBD1 (5 bases). This clonotype was obtained from a man younger than 35 with COVID-19, enrolled during active disease. In nucleotides, the CDR3 is TGTGCCAGCAGCGATGGACAGAACACCGGGGAGCTGTTTTTT. Its protein product is CASSDGQNTGELFF.